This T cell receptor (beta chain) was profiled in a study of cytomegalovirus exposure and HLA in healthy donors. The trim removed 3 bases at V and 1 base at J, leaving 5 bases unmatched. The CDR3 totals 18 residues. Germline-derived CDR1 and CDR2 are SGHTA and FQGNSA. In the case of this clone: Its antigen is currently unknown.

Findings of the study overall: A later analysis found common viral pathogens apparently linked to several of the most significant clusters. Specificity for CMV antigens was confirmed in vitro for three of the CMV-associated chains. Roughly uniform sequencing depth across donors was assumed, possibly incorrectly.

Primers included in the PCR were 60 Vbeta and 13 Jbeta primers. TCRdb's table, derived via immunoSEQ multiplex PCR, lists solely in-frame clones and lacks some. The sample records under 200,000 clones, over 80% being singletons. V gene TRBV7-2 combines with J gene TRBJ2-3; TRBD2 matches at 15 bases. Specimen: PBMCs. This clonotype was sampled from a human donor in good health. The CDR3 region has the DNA TGTGCCAGCAGCTTCGGGACTAGCGGGGGGTCGGGCACAGATACGCAGTATTTT. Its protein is CASSFGTSGGSGTDTQYF.